This T cell receptor beta chain derives from a study of blood T cell repertoires in COVID-19. Study at large: Italy, Spain and the United States were the sources of the convalescent and acute COVID-19 samples. Sample material is recorded as cDNA or gDNA derived from T cells, B-cell-depleted T cells, or PBMCs.

Original data processing: How many nucleated cells were present was estimated from reference gene primer amplification. Profiling relied on immunoSEQ multiplex PCR, and the TCRdb table lists in-frame clones only, not all of them. V, J and clone size are taken as reported in that table, and D and trimming were inferred from the DNA itself. Seen here are tens of thousands of clones, approximately 88% observed once, and the top ten hold around 1.2%. The TCR comes from a woman aged 55-70 years with acute or convalescent COVID-19. The sample comprised peripheral blood.

The CDR3 protein is CASSPRGGHYTGELFF. CDR3 DNA: TGTGCCAGCAGTCCCCGGGGGGGGCACTACACCGGGGAGCTGTTTTTT. The J gene is TRBJ2-2, the V gene TRBV6-6, with TRBD2 identical over 8 bases. V gave up 5 bases and J gave up 3 bases; unmatched junction bases: 8. This CDR3 has 16 residues. Germline lookup yields CDR1 MNHNY and CDR2 SVGAGI (reference sequence).